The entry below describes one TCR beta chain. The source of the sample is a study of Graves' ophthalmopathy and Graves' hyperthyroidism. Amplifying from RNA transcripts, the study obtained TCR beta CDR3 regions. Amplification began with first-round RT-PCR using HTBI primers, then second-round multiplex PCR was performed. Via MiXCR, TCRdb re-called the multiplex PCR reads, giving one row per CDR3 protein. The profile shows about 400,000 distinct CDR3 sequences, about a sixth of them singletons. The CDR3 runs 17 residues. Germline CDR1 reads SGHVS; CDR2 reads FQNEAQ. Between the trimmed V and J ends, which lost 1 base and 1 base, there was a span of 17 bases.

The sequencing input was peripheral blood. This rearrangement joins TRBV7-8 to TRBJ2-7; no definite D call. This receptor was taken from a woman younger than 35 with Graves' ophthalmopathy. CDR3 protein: CASSLGARFSESYEQYF. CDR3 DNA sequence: TGTGCCAGCAGCTTAGGTGCGCGTTTCTCCGAGTCCTACGAGCAGTACTTC.